Detailed here is one TCR beta chain. Antigen specificity is unknown. The CDR3 consists of 16 residues. Germline loops: CDR1 MGHRA, CDR2 YSYEKL. V trimming: 1 base; J trimming: 2 bases; junction bases outside the gene matches: 4. The data were produced by immunoSEQ multiplex PCR, yet TCRdb's version contains in-frame clones alone and is incomplete. The sample contains approximately 100,000 clones, 92% of which appear only once. This record comes from a study of siplizumab effects on memory and regulatory T cells. General study results and limits: The drug siplizumab significantly decreased the alloreactive sequences that could be traced to unstimulated CD4+ memory cells. Apparently more diverse than memory cells, naive T cells also seemed major alloresponse contributors.

The gene calls are TRBV4-1 and TRBJ2-2; 7 positions match TRBD1. What was sequenced was non-Treg CD4+ T cells sorted from blood. The clonotype originates from a human donor in good health. The chain's CDR3 is CASSQVKGGNTGELFF. In DNA, the CDR3 is TGCGCCAGCAGCCAAGTGAAAGGGGGCAACACCGGGGAGCTGTTTTTT.